Listed here are 24 T cell receptor beta chains from one sample, sequenced in a study of glioma-infiltrating T cells after dendritic cell vaccination. Only in-frame clones appear in the TCRdb table, and some are missing; sequencing was by immunoSEQ multiplex PCR. The table includes about 73,000 clones, roughly 87% detected once. The sample here was blood, taken before dendritic cell vaccination. Receptors were obtained from a human donor with glioblastoma.

V is TRBV7-9 and J is TRBJ1-2; possible D gene TRBD1, 5 bases. This CDR3 comprises 8 residues. Germline V CDR1 and CDR2: SEHNR, FQNEAQ (reference sequence). CDR3 nucleotide sequence: TGTGCGGGGGGAGGCTACACCTTC. It translates to CAGGGYTF.

The table lists this clone with a few counts. The V gene is TRBV11-2, the J gene TRBJ1-6; D unresolved. The CDR3 is 16 amino acids. Per germline, CDR1 SGHAT and CDR2 FQNNGV. The V and J ends lost 5 bases and 0 bases respectively, with 11 bases between them. The CDR3 bases are TGTGCCAGCAGCCCAATGAGAAGCTCCTATAATTCACCCCTCCACTTT. Translation: CASSPMRSSYNSPLHF.

This chain links TRBV5-8 with TRBJ2-1; 15 bases map to TRBD2. The CDR3 runs 17 residues. The V gene end was trimmed by 3 bases and the J gene end by 6 bases; junction bases not matched to a gene: 7. CDR1 SGHTS and CDR2 YDEGEE come from the germline V gene. The CDR3 here is CASSSGTSGGSGNEQFF. CDR3 coding DNA: TGTGCCAGCAGCTCTGGGACTAGCGGGGGGTCGGGCAATGAGCAGTTCTTC.

The V and J genes are TRBV4-1 and TRBJ1-5; 9 bases agree with TRBD1. The CDR3 covers 15 residues. Germline V gene sequence: CDR1 MGHRA, CDR2 YSYEKL. V lost 2 bases to trimming and J lost 9 bases; unmatched junction nucleotides: 8. The CDR3 sequence: CASSQHRDREAPQHF. CDR3 DNA sequence: TGCGCCAGCAGCCAACACCGGGACAGGGAGGCGCCCCAGCATTTT.

This sequence joins TRBV18 and TRBJ2-6; TRBD1 matches at 9 bases. V lost 0 bases, J lost 4 bases, and 7 bases stayed unmatched. Germline CDR1 and CDR2: KGHSH and LQKENI. This CDR3 contains 18 residues. CDR3 DNA: TGTGCCAGCTCACCACCGGGACAGGGAGTACTCGGGGCCAACGTCCTGACTTTC. Residues: CASSPPGQGVLGANVLTF. Variable domain in full (rest from reference TRBV18 and TRBJ2-6): NAGVMQNPRHLVRRRGQEARLRCSPMKGHSHVYWYRQLPEEGLKFMVYLQKENIIDESGMPKERFSAEFPKEGPSILRIQQVVRGDSAAYFCASSPPGQGVLGANVLTFGAGSRLTVL.

There are a few counts of this clone. The J gene is TRBJ2-7, the V gene TRBV5-6, with TRBD2 identical over 9 bases. This CDR3 is 14 amino acids long. Looked up from germline, CDR1 is SGHDT and CDR2 is YYEEEE. V shed 0 bases and J 7 bases; nucleotides not matched to a gene: 5. In DNA form, the CDR3 reads TGTGCCAGCAGCTTGGTGATGAGCGGGAGGGAGCAGTACTTC. It translates to CASSLVMSGREQYF.

The rearrangement links TRBV7-3 to TRBJ2-1; D is undetermined. Germline V gives CDR1 SGHTA, CDR2 FQGTGA. The CDR3 loop spans 12 amino acids. Trimming stripped 4 bases from V and 9 bases from J, with 10 bases between. CDR3 in DNA: TGTGCCAGCAGCTCAATGCCGGGTGAGCAGTTCTTC. Protein sequence: CASSSMPGEQFF.

V gene TRBV5-1 combines with J gene TRBJ1-3; 8 nucleotides line up with TRBD1. Germline CDR1 reads SGHRS; CDR2 reads YFSETQ. This CDR3 has 16 amino acids. With 1 base clipped from V and 4 bases from J, the junction kept 7 bases outside the gene matches. The CDR3 here is CASSLQPGQGGNTIYF. CDR3 nucleotide sequence: TGCGCCAGCAGCTTGCAACCTGGACAGGGAGGAAACACCATATATTTT.

This chain connects TRBV6-1 to TRBJ2-2, with 8 bases lining up with TRBD2. J lost 3 bases, V lost 2 bases, and 2 bases had no gene match. The CDR3 totals 15 residues. In germline, CDR1 is MNHNS, CDR2 SASEGT. The CDR3 DNA is TGTGCCAGCAGTGAAAAAGCGGGGGACACCGGGGAGCTGTTTTTT. Protein product: CASSEKAGDTGELFF.

The chain recombines TRBV30 with TRBJ1-5, with TRBD1 matching 7 bases. Germline CDR1 reads GTSNPN; CDR2 reads SVGIG (reference sequence). The V segment lost 1 base and the J segment 6 bases; nucleotides outside the gene matches: 9. The CDR3 spans 15 residues. CDR3 region: CAWSGAGGLGQPQHF. The DNA for the CDR3 is TGTGCCTGGAGTGGCGCAGGGGGGTTGGGTCAGCCCCAGCATTTT. Full variable domain (rest looked up from reference TRBV30 and TRBJ1-5): SQTIHQWPATLVQPVGSPLSLECTVEGTSNPNLYWYRQAAGRGLQLLFYSVGIGQISSEVPQNLSASRPQDRQFILSSKKLLLSDSGFYLCAWSGAGGLGQPQHFGDGTRLSIL.

V usage is TRBV14 and J usage is TRBJ2-1; the D gene is possibly TRBD1 (5 bases). The length of the CDR3 is 14 residues. The V and J ends lost 0 bases and 4 bases respectively, with 7 bases between them. CDR1 is SGHDN and CDR2 is FVKESK in the germline V gene. This chain's CDR3 is CASSQEDTYNEQFF. CDR3 DNA: TGTGCCAGCAGCCAAGAGGACACTTACAATGAGCAGTTCTTC.

The table lists this clone with many counts. V usage is TRBV5-4 and J usage is TRBJ1-1, with D maybe TRBD1 (5 bases). Looked up from germline, CDR1 is SGHNT and CDR2 is YYREEE (reference sequence). This CDR3 contains 16 residues. V lost 0 bases and J lost 8, with 20 bases in between. The CDR3 DNA reads TGTGCCAGCAGCTTGGCGGGGGGGACCTCCCGTGTAGAAGCTTTCTTT. Translated, it gives CASSLAGGTSRVEAFF.

The CDR3 DNA reads TGCGCCACCTCGACTAGCGGGGGAGATTACAATGAGCAGTTCTTC. It encodes CATSTSGGDYNEQFF. The chain has TRBV5-1 and TRBJ2-1; 12 bases map to TRBD2. Trimming at V came to 9 bases and at J to 4 bases, leaving 8 bases not matched to a gene. This CDR3 has 15 residues. CDR1 and CDR2 from the germline V gene are SGHRS and YFSETQ.

The chain links TRBV4-2 to TRBJ2-1; TRBD2 matches 7 bases. The CDR3 runs 16 residues. The junction had 5 bases not matched to a gene; V was cut back by 0 bases and J by 3 bases. The germline V gene encodes CDR1 LGHNA and CDR2 YNFKEQ. CDR3 region: CASSQDGAGVYNEQFF. CDR3 coding DNA: TGTGCCAGCAGCCAAGACGGGGCGGGAGTCTACAATGAGCAGTTCTTC.

The chain joins TRBV6-5 to TRBJ1-4; tentatively, D is TRBD1 (5 bases). Trimming removed 6 bases from V and 5 bases from J, with 13 bases in between. Germline V lookup: CDR1 MNHEY, CDR2 SVGAGI. The length of the CDR3 is 14 residues. CDR3 residues: CASSALRQNEKLFF. The CDR3, as DNA: TGTGCCAGCAGCGCCTTGCGACAGAATGAAAAACTGTTTTTT.

This chain connects TRBV19 to TRBJ1-1, with 8 nucleotides matching TRBD1. The germline V gene has CDR1 LNHDA and CDR2 SQIVND (reference sequence). V was clipped by 7 bases and J by 4 bases; unmatched bases: 8. The CDR3 totals 14 residues. DNA of the CDR3: TGTGCCAGTAACAAACAGGGGGGAAGCACTGAAGCTTTCTTT. Its protein is CASNKQGGSTEAFF. Full variable domain (rest looked up from reference TRBV19 and TRBJ1-1): DGGITQSPKYLFRKEGQNVTLSCEQNLNHDAMYWYRQDPGQGLRLIYYSQIVNDFQKGDIAEGYSVSREKKESFPLTVTSAQKNPTAFYLCASNKQGGSTEAFFGQGTRLTVV.

The chain has TRBV18 and TRBJ2-6; 11 positions agree with TRBD2. With V trimmed by 2 bases and J by 3 bases, 3 bases remained unmatched. CDR3 length: 17 amino acids. Germline CDR1 is KGHSH and CDR2 is LQKENI. For the CDR3, the DNA is TGTGCCAGCTCACCAGGGCTAGCGGGAGGTGGGGCCAACGTCCTGACTTTC. The encoded protein is CASSPGLAGGGANVLTF.

This clone appeared once. The CDR3 here is CASSPQIAGSSYEQYV. CDR3 DNA: TGTGCCAGCAGTCCCCAAATAGCGGGGAGCTCCTACGAGCAGTACGTC. This sequence joins TRBV27 and TRBJ2-7; TRBD2 matches 8 bases. Trimming removed 5 bases from V and 0 bases from J; junction bases left unmatched: 9. Germline V gene sequence: CDR1 MNHEY, CDR2 SMNVEV (reference sequence). The CDR3 has 16 amino acids.

The chain's CDR3 is CASSIRGQGALYF. In DNA, the CDR3 is TGTGCCAGTAGTATCCGGGGACAGGGGGCCTTGTACTTC. J is TRBJ2-5 and V is TRBV19; 12 bases are a match to TRBD1. The V and J ends lost 3 bases and 13 bases, in that order; junction bases with no gene match: 6. Germline V gene sequence: CDR1 LNHDA, CDR2 SQIVND (reference sequence). This CDR3 has 13 amino acids.

The rearrangement uses TRBV5-4 and TRBJ1-1, with D perhaps TRBD1 (5 bases). Trimming stripped 2 bases from V and 3 bases from J, with 23 bases between. The CDR3 spans 18 residues. The germline V gene has CDR1 SGHNT and CDR2 YYREEE (reference sequence). The CDR3 spells CASSFGRRAVVGDTEAFF. In DNA form, the CDR3 reads TGTGCCAGCAGCTTCGGACGCAGGGCGGTTGTTGGGGACACTGAAGCTTTCTTT.

V is TRBV6-5 and J is TRBJ1-2, with 8 positions matching TRBD1. The CDR3 sequence is 13 residues long. Germline V gene lookup returns CDR1 MNHEY and CDR2 SVGAGI. V dropped 11 bases and J dropped 4; count of bases not matched to a gene: 9. The CDR3: CAARQGRFYGYTF. Here the CDR3 DNA reads TGTGCCGCCCGACAGGGGAGGTTCTATGGCTACACCTTC.

The chain uses TRBV5-1 and TRBJ2-1, with 11 positions matching TRBD2. The CDR3 contains 17 residues. Losses at the gene ends were 4 bases for V and 8 bases for J; bases not matched to a gene: 14. Germline V lookup: CDR1 SGHRS, CDR2 YFSETQ. The DNA for the CDR3 is TGCGCCAGCAGCCCCTATACTAGCGGGAGTTTTCGGGATGAGCAGTTCTTC. It yields the protein CASSPYTSGSFRDEQFF.

Regarding this clone: A junction end diverges from the germline sequence, so it may reflect a read error. The rearrangement joins TRBV7-3 to TRBJ2-1; no reliable D call. CDR1 is SGHTA, CDR2 FQGTGA, per germline. CDR3 size: 11 residues. In DNA, the CDR3 is TGTGCCAGCAGCTCCTCCAATGAGCAGTTCTTC. Translation gives CASSSSNEQFF.

The chain is built from TRBV6-6 and TRBJ1-1; D is unclear. Germline assignment: CDR1 MNHNY and CDR2 SVGAGI (reference sequence). The CDR3 spans 13 residues. V lost 5 bases and J 4 bases, leaving 11 bases between the germline ends. The chain's CDR3 is CASSPRGGTEAFF. CDR3 nucleotide sequence: TGTGCCAGCAGTCCCCGGGGAGGCACTGAAGCTTTCTTT.